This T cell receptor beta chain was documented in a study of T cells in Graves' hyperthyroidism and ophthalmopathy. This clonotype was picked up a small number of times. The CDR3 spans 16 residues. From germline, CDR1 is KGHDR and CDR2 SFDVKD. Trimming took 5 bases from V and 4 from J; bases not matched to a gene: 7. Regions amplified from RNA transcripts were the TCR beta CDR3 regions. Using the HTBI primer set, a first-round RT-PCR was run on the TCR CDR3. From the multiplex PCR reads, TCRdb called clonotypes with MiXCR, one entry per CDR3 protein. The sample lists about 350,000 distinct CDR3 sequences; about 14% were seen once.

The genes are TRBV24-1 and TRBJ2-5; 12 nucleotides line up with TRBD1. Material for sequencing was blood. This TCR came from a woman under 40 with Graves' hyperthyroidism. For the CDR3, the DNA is TGTGCCACCAGTGGCTCCGGGACAGGGGGCGCAGAGACCCAGTACTTC. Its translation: CATSGSGTGGAETQYF.